This TCR beta chain was captured in a study of blood T cell repertoires in COVID-19. Overall study context: Nucleic acid was either cDNA or gDNA, and it came from T cells, B-cell-depleted T cells, or PBMCs.

The CDR3 spans 16 residues. The germline V gene has CDR1 LGHNA and CDR2 YSLEER. Trimming removed 2 bases from V and 11 bases from J, with 24 bases in between. Original processing methods: Estimated nucleated cell counts came from reference gene primer amplification. The protocol was immunoSEQ multiplex PCR, while the TCRdb copy is restricted to in-frame clones and leaves out a portion. V, J and clone size are taken as reported in that table, and D and trimming were inferred from the DNA itself. The repertoire holds around 40,000 clones, with roughly 89% as singletons. The sequenced sample consisted of peripheral blood. This receptor was identified in a man aged 45-65 years with active COVID-19. The chain joins TRBV4-3 to TRBJ1-1, with D possibly TRBD1 on 6 matching bases. The CDR3, as DNA: TGCGCCAGCAGCCAACCTCTGCCGGGGGGGGCTCATCGTGCTTTCTTT. Translated: CASSQPLPGGAHRAFF.